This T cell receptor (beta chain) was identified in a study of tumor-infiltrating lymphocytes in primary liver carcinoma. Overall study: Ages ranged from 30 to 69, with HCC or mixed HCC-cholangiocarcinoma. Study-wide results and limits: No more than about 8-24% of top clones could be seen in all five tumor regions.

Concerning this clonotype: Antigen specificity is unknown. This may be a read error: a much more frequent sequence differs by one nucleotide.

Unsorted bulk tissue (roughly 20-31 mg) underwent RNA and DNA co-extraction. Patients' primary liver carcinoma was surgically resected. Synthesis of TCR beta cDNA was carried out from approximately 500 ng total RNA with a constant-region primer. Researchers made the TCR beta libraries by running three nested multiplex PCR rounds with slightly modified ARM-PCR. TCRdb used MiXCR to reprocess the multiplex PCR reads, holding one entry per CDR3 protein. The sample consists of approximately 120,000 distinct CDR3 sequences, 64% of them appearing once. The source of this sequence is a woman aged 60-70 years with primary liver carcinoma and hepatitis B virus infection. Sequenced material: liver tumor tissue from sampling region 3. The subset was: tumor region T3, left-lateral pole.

Here the CDR3 reads CASSMTGKAEAFF. DNA of the CDR3: TGTGCCAGCAGCATGACAGGGAAAGCTGAAGCTTTCTTT. The J gene is TRBJ1-1, the V gene TRBV5-5, with 7 bases matching TRBD1. CDR3 length: 13 residues. Trimming removed 4 bases from V and 6 bases from J; junction bases left unmatched: 6. The V gene's germline CDR1 is SGHKS and CDR2 YYEKEE (reference sequence).